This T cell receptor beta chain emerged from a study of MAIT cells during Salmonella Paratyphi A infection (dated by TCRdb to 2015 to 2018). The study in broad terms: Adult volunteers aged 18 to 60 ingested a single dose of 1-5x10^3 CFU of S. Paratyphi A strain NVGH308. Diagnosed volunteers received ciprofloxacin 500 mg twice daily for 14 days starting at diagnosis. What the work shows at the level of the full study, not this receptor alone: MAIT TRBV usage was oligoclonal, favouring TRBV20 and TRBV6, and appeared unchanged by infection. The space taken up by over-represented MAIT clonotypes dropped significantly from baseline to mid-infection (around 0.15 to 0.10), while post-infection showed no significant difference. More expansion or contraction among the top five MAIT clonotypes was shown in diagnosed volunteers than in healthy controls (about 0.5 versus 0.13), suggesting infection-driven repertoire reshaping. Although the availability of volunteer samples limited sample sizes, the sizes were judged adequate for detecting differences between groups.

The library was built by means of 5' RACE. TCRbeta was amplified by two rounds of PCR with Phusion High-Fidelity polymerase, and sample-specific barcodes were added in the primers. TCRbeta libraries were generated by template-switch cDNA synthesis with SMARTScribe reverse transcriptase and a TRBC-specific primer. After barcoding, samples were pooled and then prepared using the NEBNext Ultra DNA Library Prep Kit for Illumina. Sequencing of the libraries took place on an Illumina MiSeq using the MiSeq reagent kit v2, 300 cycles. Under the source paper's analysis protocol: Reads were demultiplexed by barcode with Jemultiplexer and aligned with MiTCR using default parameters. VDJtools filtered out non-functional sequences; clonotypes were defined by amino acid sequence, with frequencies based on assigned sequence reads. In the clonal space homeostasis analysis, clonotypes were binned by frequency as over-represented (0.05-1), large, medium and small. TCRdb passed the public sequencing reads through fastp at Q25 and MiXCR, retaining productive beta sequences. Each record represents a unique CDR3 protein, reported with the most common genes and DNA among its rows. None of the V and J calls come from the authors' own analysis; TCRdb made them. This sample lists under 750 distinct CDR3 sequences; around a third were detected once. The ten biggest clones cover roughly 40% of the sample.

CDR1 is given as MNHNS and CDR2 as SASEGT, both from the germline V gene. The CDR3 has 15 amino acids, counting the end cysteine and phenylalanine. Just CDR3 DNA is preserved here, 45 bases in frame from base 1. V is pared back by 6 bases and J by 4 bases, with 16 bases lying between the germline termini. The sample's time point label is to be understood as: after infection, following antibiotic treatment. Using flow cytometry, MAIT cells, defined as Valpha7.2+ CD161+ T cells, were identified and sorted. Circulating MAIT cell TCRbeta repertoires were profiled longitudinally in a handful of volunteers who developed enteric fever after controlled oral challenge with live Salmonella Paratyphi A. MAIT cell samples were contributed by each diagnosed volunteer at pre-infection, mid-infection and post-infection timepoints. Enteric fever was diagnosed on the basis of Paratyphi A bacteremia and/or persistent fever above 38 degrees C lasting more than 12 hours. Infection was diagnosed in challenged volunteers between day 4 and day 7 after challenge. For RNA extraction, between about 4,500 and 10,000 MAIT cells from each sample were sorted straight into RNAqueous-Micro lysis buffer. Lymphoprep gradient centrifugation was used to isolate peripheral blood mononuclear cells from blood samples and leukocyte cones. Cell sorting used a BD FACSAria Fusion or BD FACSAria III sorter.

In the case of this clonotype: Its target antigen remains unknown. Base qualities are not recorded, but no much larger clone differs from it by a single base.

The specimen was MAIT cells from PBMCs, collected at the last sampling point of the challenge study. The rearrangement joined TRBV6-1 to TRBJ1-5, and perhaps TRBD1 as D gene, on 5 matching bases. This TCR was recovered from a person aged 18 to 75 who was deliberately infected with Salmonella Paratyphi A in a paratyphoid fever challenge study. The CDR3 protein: CASRLGTFGNQPQHF. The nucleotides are TGTGCCAGCAGGTTAGGGACTTTTGGAAATCAGCCCCAGCATTTT.